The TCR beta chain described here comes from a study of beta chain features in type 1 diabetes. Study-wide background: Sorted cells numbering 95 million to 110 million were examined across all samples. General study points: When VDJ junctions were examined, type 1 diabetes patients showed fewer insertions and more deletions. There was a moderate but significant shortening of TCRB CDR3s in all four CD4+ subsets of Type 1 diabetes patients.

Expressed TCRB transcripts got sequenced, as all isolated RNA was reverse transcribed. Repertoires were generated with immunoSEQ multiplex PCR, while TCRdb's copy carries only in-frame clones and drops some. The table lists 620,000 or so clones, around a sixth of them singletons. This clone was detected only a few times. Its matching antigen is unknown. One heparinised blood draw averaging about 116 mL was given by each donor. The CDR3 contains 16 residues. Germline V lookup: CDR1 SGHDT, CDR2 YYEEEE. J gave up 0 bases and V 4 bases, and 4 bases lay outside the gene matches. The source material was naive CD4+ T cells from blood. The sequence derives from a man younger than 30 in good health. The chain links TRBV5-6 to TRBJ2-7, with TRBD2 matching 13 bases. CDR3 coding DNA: TGTGCCAGCAGCACTCGGACTAGCGGGAGCTCCTACGAGCAGTACTTC. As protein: CASSTRTSGSSYEQYF.